This is a list of T cell receptor beta chains from one sample in a study of breast tumors, draining lymph nodes, adjacent tissues. TCRdb called the multiplex PCR reads again in MiXCR, with one record for every CDR3 protein. The sample consists of about 24,000 distinct CDR3 sequences, 60% to 75% of them appearing once. Sequencing was performed on tumor-adjacent breast tissue. The receptors come from a female donor with breast cancer. Some clones in this sample may be carry-over from other donors' samples. The CDR3 runs from the conserved cysteine through the conserved F or W. The order of the fields is CDR3 DNA, CDR3 protein, D gene, clone size, CDR3 length, J gene, V gene. The D gene is left open where the match is weak. Only part of the rows carry a size: once, few, many, or a class if the clone is expanded.

cdr3_nt: TGCGCCAGCAGCTTATCTCCAAGGACAGGATCCTACGAGCAGTACTTC
cdr3_aa: CASSLSPRTGSYEQYF
d_call: TRBD1
clone_size: NA
cdr3_length: 16
j_call: TRBJ2-7
v_call: TRBV5-1

cdr3_nt: TGTGCCAGCAGCTTAAGCAACTCTGGAAACACCATATATTTT
cdr3_aa: CASSLSNSGNTIYF
d_call: NA
clone_size: once
cdr3_length: 14
j_call: TRBJ1-3
v_call: TRBV7-2

cdr3_nt: TGTGCCAGCAGTACCACACAGGGGGCTGGCTATGGCTACACCTTC
cdr3_aa: CASSTTQGAGYGYTF
d_call: TRBD1
clone_size: medium-sized
cdr3_length: 15
j_call: TRBJ1-2
v_call: TRBV6-6

cdr3_nt: TGTGCCAGCAGCGCGGGACAGGGGGCTTTTGGCTACACCTTC
cdr3_aa: CASSAGQGAFGYTF
d_call: TRBD1
clone_size: medium-sized
cdr3_length: 14
j_call: TRBJ1-2
v_call: TRBV5-6

cdr3_nt: TGCAGTGCTCGGACTAGCGGGAGCGTTTACGAGCAGTACTTC
cdr3_aa: CSARTSGSVYEQYF
d_call: TRBD2
clone_size: NA
cdr3_length: 14
j_call: TRBJ2-7
v_call: TRBV20-1

cdr3_nt: TGTGCCAGCAGTGAATCCACAGGGGGCGACGAGCAGTACTTC
cdr3_aa: CASSESTGGDEQYF
d_call: TRBD1
clone_size: NA
cdr3_length: 14
j_call: TRBJ2-7
v_call: TRBV2

cdr3_nt: TGCGCCAGCGACAGGGGCTTTGGCTACACCTTC
cdr3_aa: CASDRGFGYTF
d_call: TRBD1
clone_size: medium-sized
cdr3_length: 11
j_call: TRBJ1-2
v_call: TRBV10-1

cdr3_nt: TGCGCCAGCAGCTTGGCGGGTTCGGCAGGGTATGAAAAACTGTTTTTT
cdr3_aa: CASSLAGSAGYEKLFF
d_call: NA
clone_size: NA
cdr3_length: 16
j_call: TRBJ1-4
v_call: TRBV5-1

cdr3_nt: TGTGCCTGGAGGGGAGAGACCCAGTACTTC
cdr3_aa: CAWRGETQYF
d_call: NA
clone_size: few
cdr3_length: 10
j_call: TRBJ2-5
v_call: TRBV30

cdr3_nt: TGTGCCAGCAGCCAAGATCTGGAGACTATCTCCTACGAGCAGTACTTC
cdr3_aa: CASSQDLETISYEQYF
d_call: NA
clone_size: medium-sized
cdr3_length: 16
j_call: TRBJ2-7
v_call: TRBV3-1

cdr3_nt: TGTGCCTGGAGCTTTAGGGGGAGTAATCCACCCCTCCACTTT
cdr3_aa: CAWSFRGSNPPLHF
d_call: NA
clone_size: NA
cdr3_length: 14
j_call: TRBJ1-6
v_call: TRBV30

cdr3_nt: TGTGCCAGCAGCGTGGGTAGCAATCAGCCCCAGCATTTT
cdr3_aa: CASSVGSNQPQHF
d_call: NA
clone_size: NA
cdr3_length: 13
j_call: TRBJ1-5
v_call: TRBV9

cdr3_nt: TGTGCCAGCAGTCCTAGGACCGGACTGGGAATCCAAGAGACCCAGTACTTC
cdr3_aa: CASSPRTGLGIQETQYF
d_call: NA
clone_size: NA
cdr3_length: 17
j_call: TRBJ2-5
v_call: TRBV28

cdr3_nt: TGTGCCAGCAGCTTCCGGACTAGCGGGAATTATGAAGAGACCCAGTACTTC
cdr3_aa: CASSFRTSGNYEETQYF
d_call: TRBD2
clone_size: NA
cdr3_length: 17
j_call: TRBJ2-5
v_call: TRBV7-9

cdr3_nt: TGTGCCAGCAGTTACCGCCCCCTGACAGGGAGGGTTTCACCCCTCCACTTT
cdr3_aa: CASSYRPLTGRVSPLHF
d_call: TRBD1
clone_size: NA
cdr3_length: 17
j_call: TRBJ1-6
v_call: TRBV6-5

cdr3_nt: TGTGCCAGCAGCTTAGGTGGGGGTAGCTATGGCTACACCTTC
cdr3_aa: CASSLGGGSYGYTF
d_call: NA
clone_size: NA
cdr3_length: 14
j_call: TRBJ1-2
v_call: TRBV11-2

cdr3_nt: TGTGCCAGCAGTTTACAGGGGAGTCCCTACAATGAGCAGTTCTTC
cdr3_aa: CASSLQGSPYNEQFF
d_call: NA
clone_size: few
cdr3_length: 15
j_call: TRBJ2-1
v_call: TRBV12-3/TRBV12-4

cdr3_nt: TGTGCCAGCAGCTTAGCGTGGGTCGAAGATGGCTACACCTTC
cdr3_aa: CASSLAWVEDGYTF
d_call: NA
clone_size: NA
cdr3_length: 14
j_call: TRBJ1-2
v_call: TRBV7-9

cdr3_nt: TGCGCCACCGCCCCAGGCGGGGGATACAATGAGCAGTTCTTC
cdr3_aa: CATAPGGGYNEQFF
d_call: TRBD2
clone_size: NA
cdr3_length: 14
j_call: TRBJ2-1
v_call: TRBV5-1

cdr3_nt: TGCAGTGTTGACACCAATCAGGGTGTGAAGACCCAGTACTTC
cdr3_aa: CSVDTNQGVKTQYF
d_call: NA
clone_size: once
cdr3_length: 14
j_call: TRBJ2-5
v_call: TRBV20-1

cdr3_nt: TGTGCCAGCAGTGAATATGGGACGTCGGCGTCCCTCCACTTT
cdr3_aa: CASSEYGTSASLHF
d_call: NA
clone_size: NA
cdr3_length: 14
j_call: TRBJ1-6
v_call: TRBV6-5

cdr3_nt: TGTGCCAGCAGTAAATTGGCCGCCGACGGGGTCGTACAAGAGACCCAGTACTTC
cdr3_aa: CASSKLAADGVVQETQYF
d_call: NA
clone_size: NA
cdr3_length: 18
j_call: TRBJ2-5
v_call: TRBV6-1

cdr3_nt: TGTGCCAGCACCCTTCTAGCGTACAATGAGCAGTTCTTC
cdr3_aa: CASTLLAYNEQFF
d_call: NA
clone_size: NA
cdr3_length: 13
j_call: TRBJ2-1
v_call: TRBV6-1

cdr3_nt: TGCAGTGCAGAGACAGGGGATCAGCCCCAGCATTTT
cdr3_aa: CSAETGDQPQHF
d_call: TRBD1
clone_size: medium-sized
cdr3_length: 12
j_call: TRBJ1-5
v_call: TRBV20-1

cdr3_nt: TGTGCCAGCAGCGCACCAACAGGGAATTTAGGCGGCTACACCTTC
cdr3_aa: CASSAPTGNLGGYTF
d_call: NA
clone_size: NA
cdr3_length: 15
j_call: TRBJ1-2
v_call: TRBV9

cdr3_nt: TGTGCCAGCAGTTACAAGGTTCTAGCGGGAACCGGGGAGCTGTTTTTT
cdr3_aa: CASSYKVLAGTGELFF
d_call: TRBD2
clone_size: many
cdr3_length: 16
j_call: TRBJ2-2
v_call: TRBV6-6

cdr3_nt: TGTGCCAGCAGTGAAAATTCCGGGAGGGCCTCGTTCTTC
cdr3_aa: CASSENSGRASFF
d_call: TRBD2
clone_size: NA
cdr3_length: 13
j_call: TRBJ2-1
v_call: TRBV6-1

cdr3_nt: TGCGCCAGCAGCTTGGCCGGTGGGTCTGGGGCCAACGTCCTGACTTTC
cdr3_aa: CASSLAGGSGANVLTF
d_call: NA
clone_size: medium-sized
cdr3_length: 16
j_call: TRBJ2-6
v_call: TRBV5-1

cdr3_nt: TGTGCCAGCAGTGAGGAGTCCTATGGCTACACCTTC
cdr3_aa: CASSEESYGYTF
d_call: NA
clone_size: medium-sized
cdr3_length: 12
j_call: TRBJ1-2
v_call: TRBV2

cdr3_nt: TGTGCCAGCAGTGAATCTGGCCCAGAACTCGAGCAGTACTTC
cdr3_aa: CASSESGPELEQYF
d_call: NA
clone_size: NA
cdr3_length: 14
j_call: TRBJ2-7
v_call: TRBV25-1

cdr3_nt: TGCGCCAGCAGCCACATACAGGGCACAGATACGCAGTATTTT
cdr3_aa: CASSHIQGTDTQYF
d_call: NA
clone_size: few
cdr3_length: 14
j_call: TRBJ2-3
v_call: TRBV10-1

cdr3_nt: TGCAGTGCGACCCGGGACAGGGGGCAAGAGACCCAGTACTTC
cdr3_aa: CSATRDRGQETQYF
d_call: TRBD1
clone_size: medium-sized
cdr3_length: 14
j_call: TRBJ2-5
v_call: TRBV20-1

cdr3_nt: TGTGCCAGCATAACCGCGGGGGCCGGCGGTGGAAACACCATATATTTT
cdr3_aa: CASITAGAGGGNTIYF
d_call: NA
clone_size: many
cdr3_length: 16
j_call: TRBJ1-3
v_call: TRBV6-1

cdr3_nt: TGTGCCAGTAAACTAGCAACAGATACGCAGTATTTT
cdr3_aa: CASKLATDTQYF
d_call: NA
clone_size: NA
cdr3_length: 12
j_call: TRBJ2-3
v_call: TRBV12-3/TRBV12-4

cdr3_nt: TGCGCCAGCAGCCCACAGGGGGCGCCAGAGACCCAGTACTTC
cdr3_aa: CASSPQGAPETQYF
d_call: TRBD1
clone_size: many
cdr3_length: 14
j_call: TRBJ2-5
v_call: TRBV5-1

cdr3_nt: TGCAGTGCTAGGCCGCGGGAGACCGGGGAGCTGTTTTTT
cdr3_aa: CSARPRETGELFF
d_call: TRBD2
clone_size: NA
cdr3_length: 13
j_call: TRBJ2-2
v_call: TRBV20-1

cdr3_nt: TGTGCCAGCAGCTTGGGAGGTTCGGCAGCTTACTCTGGAAACACCATATATTTT
cdr3_aa: CASSLGGSAAYSGNTIYF
d_call: NA
clone_size: NA
cdr3_length: 18
j_call: TRBJ1-3
v_call: TRBV5-6

cdr3_nt: TGTGCCAGCAGCCAAGCCACAACCGGGAGCCATGGCTACACCTTC
cdr3_aa: CASSQATTGSHGYTF
d_call: NA
clone_size: NA
cdr3_length: 15
j_call: TRBJ1-2
v_call: TRBV4-2

cdr3_nt: TGTGCCAGCAGCATCGGGACAACCCACACCGGGGAGCTGTTTTTT
cdr3_aa: CASSIGTTHTGELFF
d_call: NA
clone_size: NA
cdr3_length: 15
j_call: TRBJ2-2
v_call: TRBV7-8

cdr3_nt: TGTGCCAGCAGGAGTTGGGACGAGCAGTACTTC
cdr3_aa: CASRSWDEQYF
d_call: NA
clone_size: once
cdr3_length: 11
j_call: TRBJ2-7
v_call: TRBV6-1

cdr3_nt: TGTGCCAGCAGCTTAGGAGCATGGGCAGGTCCACTCTACGAGCAGTACTTC
cdr3_aa: CASSLGAWAGPLYEQYF
d_call: NA
clone_size: NA
cdr3_length: 17
j_call: TRBJ2-7
v_call: TRBV7-9

cdr3_nt: TGTGCCATCAGTGAAAGGGGACGGGATAATCCTAAGTACGAGCAGTACTTC
cdr3_aa: CAISERGRDNPKYEQYF
d_call: NA
clone_size: NA
cdr3_length: 17
j_call: TRBJ2-7
v_call: TRBV10-3

cdr3_nt: TGTGCCAGCAGCCCGACTAGCGGGAGGGCCCCATCCTACAATGAGCAGTTCTTC
cdr3_aa: CASSPTSGRAPSYNEQFF
d_call: TRBD2
clone_size: NA
cdr3_length: 18
j_call: TRBJ2-1
v_call: TRBV6-5

cdr3_nt: TGTGCCAGCAGCCCGCGTTTAGCGGTAGACCAGTACTTC
cdr3_aa: CASSPRLAVDQYF
d_call: NA
clone_size: NA
cdr3_length: 13
j_call: TRBJ2-7
v_call: TRBV11-1

cdr3_nt: TGTGCCAGCAGCCAAGAAGGCGTTTCACCCCCCCACTTT
cdr3_aa: CASSQEGVSPPHF
d_call: NA
clone_size: NA
cdr3_length: 13
j_call: TRBJ1-6
v_call: TRBV7-2

cdr3_nt: TGTGCCAGCAGCCAAGGAGAGGCCGGGGGAGCGGGAGTAGCCGGGGAGCTGTTTTTT
cdr3_aa: CASSQGEAGGAGVAGELFF
d_call: TRBD2
clone_size: NA
cdr3_length: 19
j_call: TRBJ2-2
v_call: TRBV7-2

cdr3_nt: TGTGCCAGCAGCCAAGATTTTAGCGGGCCCACCTACGAGCAGTACTTC
cdr3_aa: CASSQDFSGPTYEQYF
d_call: TRBD2
clone_size: NA
cdr3_length: 16
j_call: TRBJ2-7
v_call: TRBV14

cdr3_nt: TGTGCCAGCAGCTTAGAGGGGGGGTACGAGCAGTACTTC
cdr3_aa: CASSLEGGYEQYF
d_call: NA
clone_size: NA
cdr3_length: 13
j_call: TRBJ2-7
v_call: TRBV7-9